This T cell receptor beta chain is from a study of T cell responses to AZD1222 COVID-19 vaccine. The repertoire was sequenced with immunoSEQ multiplex PCR; TCRdb's copy has only in-frame clones and lacks some. There are about 150,000 clones in the sample; 82% occur only once, and around 4.1% lies in the top ten. This clone showed up just once. This sequence was found in an adult in good health. The input for sequencing was peripheral blood, taken on day 0 of MenACWY control vaccination.

The CDR3 spells CASSDDREGYEQYF. CDR3 sequence (DNA): TGTGCCAGCAGTGATGACAGGGAGGGTTACGAGCAGTACTTC. This chain uses TRBV27 with TRBJ2-7; the D gene could be TRBD1 or TRBD2 (7 bases each). The CDR3 consists of 14 residues. V was pared by 5 bases and J by 4 bases, with 15 bases between. Per the germline V gene, CDR1 is MNHEY and CDR2 is SMNVEV (reference sequence).